Given below is one T cell receptor beta chain in context. Other nucleotide sequences from this sample produce the same CDR3. Germline CDR1 MNHEY, CDR2 SVGAGI. Trimming at V came to 5 bases and at J to 3 bases, leaving 1 base not matched to a gene. There are 15 residues in the CDR3. The data stem from a study of shared clonotypes between healthy human individuals. Here immunoSEQ multiplex PCR was the method, and the copy in TCRdb shows in-frame clones only, minus some. The table includes 1.5 million to 2.5 million clones, around 96% detected once. The naive CD8 population came from CD45RO-negative cells selected for CCR7, without terminally differentiated effector memory CD45RA+ cells.

Specimen: naive CD8+ T cells sorted from blood. V usage is TRBV6-5 and J usage is TRBJ2-2, with 12 bases that match TRBD2. The TCR comes from a young man in good health. The CDR3 is CASSRLAGDTGELFF. The CDR3 nucleotides are TGTGCCAGCAGTCGACTAGCGGGAGACACCGGGGAGCTGTTTTTT.